This T cell receptor beta chain comes out of a study of cytotoxic CD8 clonotypes in ibrutinib-treated CLL. Study-wide context: With a range of 6 to 36, the median treatment time before response samples were taken was more than nine months. Findings and caveats of the study: Baseline clonality exceeded age-matched healthy donors and tracked circulating CD8+ T-cell counts.

As concerns this clone: What it binds is not known.

Sequencing was performed with immunoSEQ multiplex PCR; in TCRdb, only in-frame clones are kept and a portion is missing. The sample holds approximately 140,000 clones; more than 85% are singletons and the top ten take approximately 11%. V dropped 5 bases and J dropped 10 bases, with 9 bases sitting between them. The germline V gene has CDR1 SGHTA and CDR2 FQGNSA. This CDR3 is 11 amino acids long. The input for sequencing was PBMCs, taken after 12 months of ibrutinib treatment. The receptor was isolated from a human donor with chronic lymphocytic leukemia. The chain employs TRBV7-2 and TRBJ2-1; no clear D. CDR3 DNA sequence: TGTGCCAGCAGCCCCCGGACCGAGCAGTTCTTC. Its protein product is CASSPRTEQFF.